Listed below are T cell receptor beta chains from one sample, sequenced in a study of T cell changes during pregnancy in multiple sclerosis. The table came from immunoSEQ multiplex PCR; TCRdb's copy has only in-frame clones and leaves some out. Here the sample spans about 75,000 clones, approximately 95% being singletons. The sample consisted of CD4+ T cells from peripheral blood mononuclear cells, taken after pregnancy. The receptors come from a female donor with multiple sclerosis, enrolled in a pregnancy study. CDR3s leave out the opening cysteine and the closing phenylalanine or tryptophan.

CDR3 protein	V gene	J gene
ATTEPGQGVSGANVLT	TRBV5-1	TRBJ2-6
ASSPDRVSNVLT	TRBV7-2	TRBJ2-6
AWKIAEKLF	TRBV30	TRBJ1-4
ASSQIAGRKYNEQF	TRBV14	TRBJ2-1
ASSVAHRGSGNTIY	TRBV9	TRBJ1-3
ASSFSRGQETQY	TRBV19	TRBJ2-5
ASSTLAGFPYEQY	TRBV19	TRBJ2-7
ASSFQRGLDEQY	TRBV7-9	TRBJ2-7
ASSLDRWTSGWIGELF	TRBV11-2	TRBJ2-2
ASSFPGDLSGNTIY	TRBV28	TRBJ1-3
ASTPTVFSGANVLT	TRBV19	TRBJ2-6
ASSPLVGGTDTQY	TRBV9	TRBJ2-3
ASSLREGDIQY	TRBV7-3	TRBJ2-4
ASSLLGGQPQH	TRBV28	TRBJ1-5
AISRDRGRGGKDTQY	TRBV10-3	TRBJ2-3
ASSTTGVRNNEQF	TRBV6-5	TRBJ2-1
AWSTLRGGEKLF	TRBV30	TRBJ1-4
ASSYRATDEKLF	TRBV11-2	TRBJ1-4